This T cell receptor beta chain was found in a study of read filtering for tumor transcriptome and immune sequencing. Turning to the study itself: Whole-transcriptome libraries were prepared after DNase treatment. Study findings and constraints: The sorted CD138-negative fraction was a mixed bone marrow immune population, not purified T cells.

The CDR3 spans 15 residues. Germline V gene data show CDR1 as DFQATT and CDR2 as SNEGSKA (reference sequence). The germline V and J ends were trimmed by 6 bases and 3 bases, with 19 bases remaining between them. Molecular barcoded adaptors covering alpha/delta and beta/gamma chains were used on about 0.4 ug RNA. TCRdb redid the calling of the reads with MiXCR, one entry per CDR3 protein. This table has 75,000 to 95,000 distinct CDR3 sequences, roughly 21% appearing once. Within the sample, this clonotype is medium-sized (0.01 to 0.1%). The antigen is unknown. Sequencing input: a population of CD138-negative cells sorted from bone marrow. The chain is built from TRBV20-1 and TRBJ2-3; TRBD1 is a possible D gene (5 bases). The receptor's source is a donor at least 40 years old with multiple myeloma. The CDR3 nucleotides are TGCAGTGCCCTAAGTCCCCAGGGTAATACAGATACGCAGTATTTT. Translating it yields CSALSPQGNTDTQYF.